The 6 T cell receptor beta chains below were found in one sample sequenced in a study of CD8 T cells in Susac syndrome. Random hexamers served to reverse transcribe roughly 0.45 to 1 ug RNA. TCRdb re-analysed the immunoSEQ multiplex PCR reads in MiXCR, keeping a single row per CDR3 protein. The sample includes 180,000 or so distinct CDR3 sequences, around 96% of them seen just once. The sample taken for sequencing was CD4+ T cells from PBMCs. These receptors all come from a human donor in good health.

The V call is TRBV20-1, the J call TRBJ2-7; D unclear. Germline V gene lookup returns CDR1 DFQATT and CDR2 SNEGSKA (reference sequence). The CDR3 has 13 residues. Trimming shortened V by 1 base and J by 6 bases, and 13 bases separated the two germline ends. CDR3 residues: CSARVAPHGEQYF. CDR3 in DNA: TGCAGTGCTAGAGTTGCCCCCCATGGCGAGCAGTACTTC.

J is TRBJ1-1 and V is TRBV24-1; D call uncertain. Germline CDR1 and CDR2: KGHDR and SFDVKD. V lost 7 bases and J lost 7, with 12 bases in between. The CDR3 length is 12 residues. The CDR3 loop reads CATSGFGNEAFF. The CDR3 region has the DNA TGTGCCACCAGCGGGTTTGGCAATGAAGCTTTCTTT.

V is TRBV6-2 or TRBV6-3 and J is TRBJ2-1, with 11 bases aligning to TRBD2. Losses at the gene ends were 6 bases for V and 10 bases for J; bases not matched to a gene: 14. The CDR3 has 16 residues. Germline CDR1 is MNHEY and CDR2 is SVGEGT. CDR3 loop: CASSTRTSGPYSEQFF. The CDR3 DNA sequence: TGTGCCAGCAGCACCCGGACTAGCGGGCCGTACAGCGAGCAGTTCTTC.

V usage is TRBV5-1 and J usage is TRBJ2-7, with a tentative D call TRBD1 (5 bases). CDR3 length equals 14 residues. Germline values: CDR1 SGHRS, CDR2 YFSETQ. V was clipped by 5 bases and J by 7 bases, with 19 bases between them. CDR3 amino acids: CASRMEGVDGEQYF. In nucleotides, the CDR3 is TGCGCCAGCAGGATGGAAGGGGTAGATGGTGAGCAGTACTTC. The full variable domain, rest sourced from reference TRBV5-1 and TRBJ2-7, is KAGVTQTPRYLIKTRGQQVTLSCSPISGHRSVSWYQQTPGQGLQFLFEYFSETQRNKGNFPGRFSGRQFSNSRSEMNVSTLELGDSALYLCASRMEGVDGEQYFGPGTRLTVT.

This clonotype came up once. The chain joins TRBV12-3 or TRBV12-4 to TRBJ2-5, with D possibly called TRBD1 or TRBD2 (6 bases each). The ends were cut back, 7 bases at V and 5 bases at J, with 17 bases in the middle. The CDR3 extends over 14 amino acids. The CDR3 DNA reads TGTGCCAGCACCCTAGGGGGGAGAACGGAGACCCAGTACTTC. Its translation: CASTLGGRTETQYF.

The chain recombines TRBV30 with TRBJ2-7, with D perhaps being TRBD1 or TRBD2 (7 bases each). The germline V and J ends were trimmed by 3 bases and 3 bases, with 18 bases remaining between them. The CDR3 totals 15 residues. Germline V gene lookup returns CDR1 GTSNPN and CDR2 SVGIG (reference sequence). CDR3 bases: TGTGCCTGGAGCTCCCCCCGCAGGGGGGGCTACGAGCAGTACTTC. This codes for CAWSSPRRGGYEQYF.